The entry that follows covers one T cell receptor beta chain sequence. Its antigen remains unidentified. Per-base quality was not reported, and no clone a single base away is much larger than it. The CDR3 regions of human TCRbeta chains were analyzed by immunosequencing. As for how the authors treated the data: TCRs in the repertoires were matched against a reference library of SARS-CoV-2-specific TCRs that had been generated with the MIRA antigen-specificity platform. Breadth was defined as the fraction of unique TCRs that were SARS-CoV-2-associated, and depth was defined as the fraction of total T cells that were SARS-CoV-2-associated. Using the MIRA data, every spike-specific TCR was mapped to the spike region that the TCR reacted to and assigned to either a CD4 or a CD8 class. Log10-transformed breadth and depth values were compared by one-way ANOVA with Sidak's multiple comparisons tests. This immuneACCESS table, as held by TCRdb, lists in-frame sequences with V and J called but not all clones. Of the missing ones, under half trace to an unresolved V gene in checked studies; the others have no known cause. V and J calls plus clone size are reproduced from that table; the DNA served to infer D and trimming. The sample table contains 80,000 to 100,000 clones; only one count was recorded for just over 90% of them. 9.5% to 13% of the sample goes to the ten largest clones.

This record belongs to a study of T cell responses to AZD1222 COVID-19 vaccine (dated by TCRdb to the early 2020s). About the investigation overall: TCR sequencing was performed for 233 trial participants, of whom approximately 200 were given two doses of AZD1222 and around 26 were given two doses of MenACWY control vaccine. Trial participants were enrolled by age into 18-55, 56-69 and 70-plus year subgroups, with roughly 160, 29 and 62 TCR-sequenced participants respectively.

The investigation overall reported the following: Conclusions about previously exposed vaccinees were limited because only six AZD1222 recipients were SARS-CoV-2 seropositive at baseline. The 56-69-year group was small, and its depth increase did not reach significance, likely because of low power. Participants were mostly white British, with more females than males. The authors suggested clonal diversity may have been underestimated. After two AZD1222 doses, both the breadth and the depth of spike-specific TCRs were significantly higher than at day 0 and than in MenACWY recipients. Reportedly, close to half of the unique spike-specific TCRs recognized epitopes lying outside the regions that are mutated in the B.1.351 and B.1.1.7 variants. Because no day 14 peak-response samples were available, the repertoires could be characterized only after the peak T cell response. CD4 TCRs associated with the vaccine covered the entire spike protein, and the dominant responses were in regions 160-218 and 743-854.

The sample's time point label is to be understood as: about 28 days (+/-7) after the second vaccine dose. AZD1222 recipients with second doses at about 4 weeks or about 12 weeks were pooled, because spike-specific TCR depth and breadth did not differ between schedules. Vaccinee samples were obtained from the UK trials COV001 and COV002, which included a single-blind randomized controlled phase 2/3 trial of AZD1222 (ChAdOx1 nCoV-19) in healthy adults. For TCRbeta chain sequencing, PBMC samples from trial participants were taken at day 0 and at day 28 after the second dose. The sequenced sample was peripheral blood, obtained 28 days after the second AZD1222 dose. The TCR sequence derives from an adult who received the AZD1222 COVID-19 vaccine.

The CDR3 reads as follows: CASSPDSNYGYTF. The bases are TGTGCCAGCAGCCCGGACAGTAACTATGGCTACACCTTC. The sequence is built from TRBV5-4 and TRBJ1-2; TRBD1 is perhaps the D gene, given 6 matching bases. Per the germline V gene (reference sequence), SGHNT is the CDR1 and YYREEE is the CDR2. Trimming at the junction amounts to 4 bases on V and 1 base on J, and the germline ends lie 8 bases apart. Its CDR3 holds 13 amino acids, cysteine through phenylalanine. The read is trimmed to its CDR3 DNA, 39 bases read in frame from base 1. With the portions outside the CDR3 filled from the reference TRBV5-4 and TRBJ1-2 genes, the complete variable region becomes ETGVTQSPTHLIKTRGQQVTLRCSSQSGHNTVSWYQQALGQGPQFIFQYYREEENGRGNFPPRFSGLQFPNYSSELNVNALELDDSALYLCASSPDSNYGYTFGSGTRLTVV.